The sequence of this T cell receptor beta chain was determined in a study of blood T cell repertoires in COVID-19. Overall study: There were acute and convalescent COVID-19 samples, and they came from the United States, Italy and Spain. The cDNA or gDNA used as material had been derived from T cells, B-cell-depleted T cells, or PBMCs.

Original processing notes: Amplification of reference gene primers was used by the study to estimate nucleated cell counts. Using immunoSEQ multiplex PCR, the repertoire was profiled, and TCRdb retains in-frame clones only, with some absent. The V and J calls and clone size were taken over from that table, and D and trimming were inferred from the DNA. Of about 7,000 clones listed, 88% are singletons. J was trimmed by 2 bases and V by 1 base; bases with no gene match: 5. The CDR3 spans 16 residues. CDR1 is SGHNT and CDR2 is YENEEA in the germline V gene. This chain uses TRBV11-3 with TRBJ2-5, with 9 bases fitting TRBD2. Sequenced sample: peripheral blood. The source is a human donor in a cohort sampled during active COVID-19. The CDR3 DNA is TGTGCCAGCAGCTTAGGCCAGCGGGGGGCACAAGAGACCCAGTACTTC. It encodes CASSLGQRGAQETQYF.